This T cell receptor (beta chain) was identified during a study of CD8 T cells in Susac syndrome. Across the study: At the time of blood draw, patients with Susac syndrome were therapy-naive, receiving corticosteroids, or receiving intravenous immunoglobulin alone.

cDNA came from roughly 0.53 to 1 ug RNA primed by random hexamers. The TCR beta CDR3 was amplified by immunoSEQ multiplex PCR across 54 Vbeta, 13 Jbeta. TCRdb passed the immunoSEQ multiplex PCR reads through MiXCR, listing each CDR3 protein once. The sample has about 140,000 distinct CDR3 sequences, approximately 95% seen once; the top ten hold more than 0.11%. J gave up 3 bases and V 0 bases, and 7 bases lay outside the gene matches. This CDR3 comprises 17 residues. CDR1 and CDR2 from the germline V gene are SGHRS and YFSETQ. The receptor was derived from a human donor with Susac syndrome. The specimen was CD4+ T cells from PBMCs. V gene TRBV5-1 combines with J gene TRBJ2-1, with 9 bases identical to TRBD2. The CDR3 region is CASSLEAAGGGYNEQFF. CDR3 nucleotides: TGCGCCAGCAGCTTGGAGGCAGCGGGGGGTGGCTACAATGAGCAGTTCTTC.